These 12 T cell receptor beta chains were sequenced from one sample in a study of blood T cell repertoires in COVID-19. The protocol was immunoSEQ multiplex PCR, while the TCRdb copy is restricted to in-frame clones and leaves out a portion. The sample lists about 250,000 clones, 70% to 90% occurring once. Sample: peripheral blood. These receptors all come from a woman between 40 and 50 years old who had recovered from COVID-19.

The rearrangement links TRBV7-9 to TRBJ1-5; D is possibly TRBD1 (6 bases). The germline CDR1 and CDR2 sequences are SEHNR and FQNEAQ (reference sequence). The V end lost 5 bases, the J end lost 7 bases, and 18 bases lay between the germline ends. The CDR3 totals 15 residues. CDR3 nucleotide sequence: TGTGCCAGCAGCCCTTCGCAGGGGCCTCAGCAGCCCCAGCATTTT. Its protein product is CASSPSQGPQQPQHF.

The chain joins TRBV18 to TRBJ2-1; D is perhaps TRBD2 (7 bases). CDR1 is KGHSH, CDR2 LQKENI, per germline. The CDR3 totals 15 residues. Deletions cut 3 bases from V and 4 bases from J, with 13 bases between. CDR3 region: CASSPGGAQYNEQFF. The CDR3 DNA reads as TGTGCCAGCTCACCGGGGGGGGCGCAGTACAATGAGCAGTTCTTC.

This clone was counted a single time. The chain links TRBV6-5 to TRBJ2-1; 8 nucleotides match TRBD1. Germline assignment: CDR1 MNHEY and CDR2 SVGAGI. The V gene end was trimmed by 6 bases and the J gene end by 10 bases; junction bases not matched to a gene: 11. This CDR3 comprises 14 residues. CDR3 bases: TGTGCCAGCAGGGCAGGGGGCCGGTTGGACGAGCAGTTCTTC. Its translation: CASRAGGRLDEQFF.

This clone was picked up one time. The J gene is TRBJ2-1, the V gene TRBV15; D might be TRBD2 (5 bases). CDR1 and CDR2 from the germline V gene are LNHNV and YYDKDF (reference sequence). V was pared by 5 bases and J by 7 bases, with 18 bases between. The CDR3 is 15 amino acids. The CDR3 spells CATSASWEKANEQFF. CDR3 DNA: TGTGCCACCAGCGCCAGTTGGGAGAAAGCAAATGAGCAGTTCTTC.

This chain links TRBV6-6 with TRBJ1-3, with D maybe TRBD1 (5 bases). From germline, CDR1 is MNHNY and CDR2 SVGAGI (reference sequence). The V end was cut by 7 bases, the J end by 0 bases, with 10 bases between. This CDR3 is built from 14 residues. In DNA, the CDR3 is TGTGCCAGCACCTACACAGGCTCTGGAAACACCATATATTTT. Translation: CASTYTGSGNTIYF.

The chain uses TRBV7-9 and TRBJ1-2; 7 nucleotides match TRBD1. Germline values: CDR1 SEHNR, CDR2 FQNEAQ (reference sequence). V trimming: 7 bases; J trimming: 4 bases; junction bases outside the gene matches: 9. The CDR3 is 14 amino acids. CDR3 amino acids: CASIKTGQIYGYTF. CDR3 DNA: TGTGCCAGCATAAAGACGGGACAGATCTATGGCTACACCTTC.

The chain employs TRBV18 and TRBJ1-2, with D unresolved. The CDR3 has 14 residues. Looked up from germline, CDR1 is KGHSH and CDR2 is LQKENI. Trimming removed 5 bases at V and 2 bases at J, with 12 bases between. CDR3 in amino acids: CASSYGFENYGYTF. The CDR3 nucleotides are TGTGCCAGCTCATACGGTTTCGAGAACTATGGCTACACCTTC.

This clone showed up just once. This chain joins TRBV4-3 and TRBJ2-7; no reliable D call. V lost 0 bases and J 3 bases, leaving 18 bases between the germline ends. The CDR3 is made up of 17 amino acids. Per germline, CDR1 LGHNA and CDR2 YSLEER. Written as DNA, the CDR3 is TGCGCCAGCAGCCAAGATCCTCAGGCCCAACCTATCTACGAGCAGTACTTC. Translating it yields CASSQDPQAQPIYEQYF.

The chain links TRBV4-1 to TRBJ1-5; D is uncertain. CDR3 length: 13 amino acids. CDR1 is MGHRA, CDR2 YSYEKL, per germline. Trimming cost V 4 bases and J 7 bases, with 11 bases left between them. The CDR3 bases are TGCGCCAGCAGCCCGCTGATCCGGCAGCCCCAGCATTTT. Residues: CASSPLIRQPQHF.

The V and J genes are TRBV10-3 and TRBJ2-3, with D tentatively TRBD1 (6 bases). The germline V gene has CDR1 ENHRY and CDR2 SYGVKD. Trimming left V 2 bases short and J 0 bases short, with 6 bases between. The CDR3 sequence is 14 residues long. CDR3 sequence (DNA): TGTGCCATCAGTGAGGGGGGCAGCACAGATACGCAGTATTTT. It is translated as CAISEGGSTDTQYF.

V and J are TRBV19 and TRBJ2-7, with a weak D call TRBD2 (6 bases). Germline CDR1 and CDR2: LNHDA and SQIVND (reference sequence). The CDR3 contains 16 residues. V lost 4 bases to trimming and J lost 1 base, with 17 bases between them. The CDR3 loop is CASSKTGGTSSYEQYF. The CDR3 DNA sequence: TGTGCCAGTAGTAAGACCGGAGGGACTTCTTCCTACGAGCAGTACTTC.

The J gene is TRBJ2-7, the V gene TRBV27; 7 nucleotides line up with TRBD2. Germline V gene sequence: CDR1 MNHEY, CDR2 SMNVEV (reference sequence). The CDR3 totals 15 residues. V shed 2 bases and J 4 bases; nucleotides not matched to a gene: 8. The CDR3 protein is CASSLVASGLYEQYF. The CDR3, as DNA: TGTGCCAGCAGTTTAGTGGCTAGCGGACTATACGAGCAGTACTTC.